A selection of T cell receptor beta chains follows, all from one sample in a study of T cell responses to AZD1222 COVID-19 vaccine. Measured with immunoSEQ multiplex PCR; TCRdb has only the in-frame clones, and not every one. The sample comprises roughly 160,000 clones, over 80% of which are singletons, and approximately 2% rests with the top ten. Sequencing used peripheral blood, obtained on day 0 of AZD1222 vaccination. All receptors come from an adult in good health. Both conserved end residues are part of each CDR3. The order of the fields is V gene, D gene, J gene, clone size, CDR3 protein, CDR3 DNA. A D gene is named only where the DNA matches it firmly. Size is omitted from some rows. Given values are once, few, many or a class for expanded clones.

>TRBV4-1|NA|TRBJ2-3|NA
CASSSRTDTQYF
TGCGCCAGCAGCTCGAGAACAGATACGCAGTATTTT
>TRBV6-5|NA|TRBJ2-3|NA
CASSSPRQEDTQYF
TGTGCCAGCAGCTCGCCGCGGCAGGAAGATACGCAGTATTTT
>TRBV28|NA|TRBJ1-1|NA
CASSFFGGPHNTEAFF
TGTGCCAGCAGTTTTTTCGGGGGGCCTCACAACACTGAAGCTTTCTTT
>TRBV6-5|NA|TRBJ1-1|NA
CASSFSSAGHTEAFF
TGTGCCAGCAGTTTCTCCTCGGCGGGACACACTGAAGCTTTCTTT
>TRBV11-3|NA|TRBJ2-3|NA
CASSSSPGTDTQYF
TGTGCCAGCAGCTCCTCCCCGGGCACAGATACGCAGTATTTT
>TRBV11-2|NA|TRBJ2-7|NA
CASSWGASYEQYF
TGTGCCAGCAGCTGGGGAGCTTCCTACGAGCAGTACTTC
>TRBV7-2|TRBD2|TRBJ2-7|NA
CASSTQMASGGKQYF
TGTGCCAGCAGCACCCAAATGGCTAGCGGGGGTAAGCAGTACTTC
>TRBV5-1|NA|TRBJ2-3|NA
CASSSNLGREDTQYF
TGCGCCAGCAGCTCAAATCTTGGGCGGGAAGATACGCAGTATTTT
>TRBV3-1/TRBV3-2|NA|TRBJ2-2|NA
CASSLSSAGELFF
TGTGCCAGCAGCTTGTCAAGTGCCGGGGAGCTGTTTTTT
>TRBV9|NA|TRBJ1-5|NA
CASSTDWNQPQHF
TGTGCCAGCAGCACAGACTGGAATCAGCCCCAGCATTTT
>TRBV4-1|NA|TRBJ2-2|NA
CASSQEGETGELFF
TGCGCCAGCAGCCAAGAGGGGGAGACCGGGGAGCTGTTTTTT
>TRBV10-3|NA|TRBJ2-1|NA
CAISEWGVTESSYNEQFF
TGTGCCATCAGTGAGTGGGGCGTCACCGAAAGCTCCTACAATGAGCAGTTCTTC
>TRBV7-2|TRBD1|TRBJ1-4|NA
CASTRLGTGEKLFF
TGTGCCAGCACCCGCTTGGGGACAGGGGAAAAACTGTTTTTT
>TRBV11-2|TRBD2|TRBJ2-1|NA
CASSPLAGSHNEQFF
TGTGCCAGCAGCCCACTAGCGGGATCTCACAATGAGCAGTTCTTC
>TRBV3-1/TRBV3-2|NA|TRBJ1-5|NA
CASSQDHVGVDQPQHF
TGTGCCAGCAGCCAAGATCACGTAGGGGTGGATCAGCCCCAGCATTTT
>TRBV7-2|NA|TRBJ1-2|NA
CASSLDQQGTGGYTF
TGTGCCAGCAGCTTAGACCAGCAGGGGACGGGTGGCTACACCTTC
>TRBV6-2/TRBV6-3|NA|TRBJ2-7|NA
CASSSARSYEQYF
TGTGCCAGCAGTTCAGCCAGGAGCTACGAGCAGTACTTC
>TRBV7-2|TRBD1|TRBJ2-7|NA
CASSLSRDRVPPYSYEQYF
TGTGCCAGCAGCCTGAGCCGGGACAGGGTACCCCCCTACTCCTACGAGCAGTACTTC
>TRBV3-1/TRBV3-2|NA|TRBJ2-2|NA
CASSPLPGSNTGELFF
TGTGCCAGCAGCCCCTTGCCAGGGTCGAACACCGGGGAGCTGTTTTTT
>TRBV28|NA|TRBJ1-1|NA
CASSETVNTEAFF
TGTGCCAGCAGCGAAACGGTGAACACTGAAGCTTTCTTT
>TRBV5-1|TRBD1|TRBJ2-1|NA
CASSGTGNNEQFF
TGCGCCAGCAGCGGGACAGGGAACAATGAGCAGTTCTTC
>TRBV6-5|NA|TRBJ1-2|NA
CASSYPGGALGGYTF
TGTGCCAGCAGTTACCCTGGGGGAGCCCTAGGTGGCTACACCTTC
>TRBV5-1|TRBD1|TRBJ1-2|NA
CASSLGTGEDGYTF
TGCGCCAGCAGCTTGGGGACAGGGGAAGATGGCTACACCTTC
>TRBV7-9|NA|TRBJ1-2|NA
CASSLALLNEYGYTF
TGTGCCAGCAGCTTAGCGCTCTTAAATGAGTATGGCTACACCTTC
>TRBV19|NA|TRBJ1-2|NA
CASSIRGPGTPANYGYTF
TGTGCCAGTAGTATACGAGGGCCCGGGACACCTGCTAACTATGGCTACACCTTC
>TRBV13|TRBD2|TRBJ2-7|NA
CASSGGVLSAEQYF
TGTGCCAGCAGCGGGGGGGTATTGTCGGCCGAGCAGTACTTC
>TRBV4-1|NA|TRBJ1-6|NA
CASSQEPGGMRNSPLHF
TGCGCCAGCAGCCAAGAGCCGGGAGGGATGCGGAATTCACCCCTCCACTTT
>TRBV10-3|TRBD1|TRBJ1-1|NA
CAVSTGINTEAFF
TGTGCCGTCTCGACAGGGATTAACACTGAAGCTTTCTTT
>TRBV19|TRBD2|TRBJ2-5|NA
CASKLGLAGETQYF
TGTGCCAGTAAGCTAGGACTAGCGGGAGAGACCCAGTACTTC
>TRBV29-1|NA|TRBJ1-1|few
CSVEDETASSEAFF
TGCAGCGTTGAAGATGAGACGGCGAGCTCTGAAGCTTTCTTT
>TRBV15|NA|TRBJ2-7|NA
CATSRVRGWSAEQYF
TGTGCCACCAGCAGAGTCCGGGGCTGGAGTGCCGAGCAGTACTTC
>TRBV3-1/TRBV3-2|TRBD1|TRBJ2-7|NA
CASSQGPGQSYEQYF
TGTGCCAGCAGCCAGGGCCCGGGACAGTCCTACGAGCAGTACTTC
>TRBV28|NA|TRBJ1-1|NA
CASSLGHTEAFF
TGTGCCAGCAGCCTGGGACACACTGAAGCTTTCTTT
>TRBV12-3/TRBV12-4|NA|TRBJ2-3|NA
CARIRATDTQYF
TGTGCCCGTATCAGAGCTACAGATACGCAGTATTTT
>TRBV10-3|NA|TRBJ1-1|NA
CATLPRVLNTEAFF
TGTGCCACGCTACCCAGGGTCTTGAACACTGAAGCTTTCTTT
>TRBV5-6|NA|TRBJ1-1|NA
CASSFGGNTEAFF
TGTGCCAGCAGCTTTGGGGGGAACACTGAAGCTTTCTTT